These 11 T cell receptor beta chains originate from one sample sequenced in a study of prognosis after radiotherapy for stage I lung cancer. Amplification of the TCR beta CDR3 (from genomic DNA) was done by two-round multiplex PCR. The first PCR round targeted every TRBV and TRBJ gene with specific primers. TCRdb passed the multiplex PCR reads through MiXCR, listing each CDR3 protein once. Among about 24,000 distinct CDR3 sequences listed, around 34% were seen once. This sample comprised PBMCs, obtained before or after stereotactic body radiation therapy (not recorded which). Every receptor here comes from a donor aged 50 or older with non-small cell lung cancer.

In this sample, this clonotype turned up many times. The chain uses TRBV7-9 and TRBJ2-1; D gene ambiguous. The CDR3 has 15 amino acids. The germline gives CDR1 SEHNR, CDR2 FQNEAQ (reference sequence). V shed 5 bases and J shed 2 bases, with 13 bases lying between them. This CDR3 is CASSPGWGTYNEQFF. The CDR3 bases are TGTGCCAGCAGCCCTGGCTGGGGTACCTACAATGAGCAGTTCTTC.

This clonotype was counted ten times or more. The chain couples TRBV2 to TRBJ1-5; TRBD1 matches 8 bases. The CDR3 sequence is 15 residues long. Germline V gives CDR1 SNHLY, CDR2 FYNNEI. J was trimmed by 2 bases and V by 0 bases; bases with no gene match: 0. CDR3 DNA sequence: TGTGCCAGCAGTGAAGCGGACAGGGGCAATCAGCCCCAGCATTTT. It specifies CASSEADRGNQPQHF.

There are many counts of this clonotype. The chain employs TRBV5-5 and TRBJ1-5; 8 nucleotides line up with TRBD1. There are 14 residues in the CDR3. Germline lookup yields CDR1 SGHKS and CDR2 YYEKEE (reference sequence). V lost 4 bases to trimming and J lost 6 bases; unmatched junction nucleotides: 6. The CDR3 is CASSPGQGSQPQHF. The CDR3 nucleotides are TGTGCCAGCAGCCCTGGACAGGGTAGTCAGCCCCAGCATTTT.

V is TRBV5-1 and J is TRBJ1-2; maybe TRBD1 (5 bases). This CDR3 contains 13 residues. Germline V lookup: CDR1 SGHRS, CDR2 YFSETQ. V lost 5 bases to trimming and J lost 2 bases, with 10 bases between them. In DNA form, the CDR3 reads TGCGCCAGCAGAGACCGGGGCAACTATGGCTACACCTTC. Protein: CASRDRGNYGYTF.

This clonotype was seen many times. In DNA, the CDR3 is TGCGCCAGCAGCCTAGAGCGGGAGTTTGTAGAGACCCAGTACTTC. It is translated as CASSLEREFVETQYF. The V call is TRBV5-1, the J call TRBJ2-5; 8 nucleotides match TRBD2. Germline CDR1 and CDR2: SGHRS and YFSETQ. CDR3 length equals 15 residues. V lost 4 bases, J lost 4 bases, and 9 bases stayed unmatched.

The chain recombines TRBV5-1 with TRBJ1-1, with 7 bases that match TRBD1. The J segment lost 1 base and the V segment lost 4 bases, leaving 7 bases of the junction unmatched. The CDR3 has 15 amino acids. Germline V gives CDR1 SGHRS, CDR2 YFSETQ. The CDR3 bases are TGCGCCAGCAGCAAAGGACAGGTGGAGAACACTGAAGCTTTCTTT. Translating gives CASSKGQVENTEAFF.

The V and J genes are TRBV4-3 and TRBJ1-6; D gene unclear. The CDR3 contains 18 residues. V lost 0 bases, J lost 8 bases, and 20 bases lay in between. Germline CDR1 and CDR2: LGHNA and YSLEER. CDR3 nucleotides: TGCGCCAGCAGCCAAGATGTCCAAAGTGGCAGAGCGTATTCACCCCTCCACTTT. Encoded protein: CASSQDVQSGRAYSPLHF.

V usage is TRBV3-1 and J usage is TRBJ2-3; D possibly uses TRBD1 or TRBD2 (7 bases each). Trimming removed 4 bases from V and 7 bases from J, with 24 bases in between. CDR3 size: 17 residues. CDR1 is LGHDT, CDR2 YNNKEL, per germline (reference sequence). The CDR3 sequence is CASSPPAGRGGSNTQYF. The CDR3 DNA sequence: TGTGCCAGCAGCCCCCCGGCGGGCAGGGGGGGGAGTAATACGCAGTATTTT.

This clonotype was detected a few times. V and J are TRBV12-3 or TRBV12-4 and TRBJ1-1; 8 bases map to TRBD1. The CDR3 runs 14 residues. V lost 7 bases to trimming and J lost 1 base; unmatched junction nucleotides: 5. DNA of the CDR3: TGTGCCAGCACTTGGACAGGGACGAACACTGAAGCTTTCTTT. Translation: CASTWTGTNTEAFF.

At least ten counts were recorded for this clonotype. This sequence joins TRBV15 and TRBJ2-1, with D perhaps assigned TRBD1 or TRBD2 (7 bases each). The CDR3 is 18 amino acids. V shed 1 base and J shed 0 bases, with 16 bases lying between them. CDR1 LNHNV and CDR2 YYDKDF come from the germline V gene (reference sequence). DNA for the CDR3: TGTGCCACCAGCAGAGGCAGGGGGGGAGGGAGCTCCTACAATGAGCAGTTCTTC. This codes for CATSRGRGGGSSYNEQFF.

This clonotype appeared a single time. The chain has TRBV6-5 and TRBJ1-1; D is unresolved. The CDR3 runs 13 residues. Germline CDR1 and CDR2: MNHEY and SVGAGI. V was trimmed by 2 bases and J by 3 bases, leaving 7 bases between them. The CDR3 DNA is TGTGCCAGCAGTTACGGTTGGGACACTGAAGCTTTCTTT. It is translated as CASSYGWDTEAFF.